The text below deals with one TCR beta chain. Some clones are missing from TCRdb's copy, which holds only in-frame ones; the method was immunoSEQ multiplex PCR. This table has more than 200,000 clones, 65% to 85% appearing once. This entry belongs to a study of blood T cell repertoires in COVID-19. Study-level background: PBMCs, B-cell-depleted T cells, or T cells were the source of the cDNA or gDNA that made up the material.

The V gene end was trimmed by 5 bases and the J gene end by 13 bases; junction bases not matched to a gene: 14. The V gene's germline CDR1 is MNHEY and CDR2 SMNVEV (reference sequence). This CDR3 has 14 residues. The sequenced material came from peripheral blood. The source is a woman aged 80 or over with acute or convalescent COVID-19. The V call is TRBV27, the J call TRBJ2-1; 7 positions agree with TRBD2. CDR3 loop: CASSPTPPGGYQFF. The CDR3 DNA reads TGTGCCAGCAGTCCAACCCCCCCCGGGGGGTACCAGTTCTTC.